This T cell receptor (beta chain) was identified during a study of cytomegalovirus exposure and HLA in healthy donors. The CDR3 is 16 residues long. The V gene end was trimmed by 3 bases and the J gene end by 1 base; junction bases not matched to a gene: 6. Per the germline V gene, CDR1 is LNHDA and CDR2 is SQIVND (reference sequence). Both 60 Vbeta primers and 13 Jbeta primers went into the PCR. Profiling relied on immunoSEQ multiplex PCR, and the TCRdb table lists in-frame clones only, not all of them. The table includes over 150,000 clones, 70% to 75% detected once. The chain carries TRBV19 and TRBJ2-7, with 10 nucleotides matching TRBD1. The source of this sequence is a man aged 25-45 years in good health and CMV-seropositive. The sample comprised PBMCs. The CDR3 here is CASSISGQGISYEQYF. CDR3 coding DNA: TGTGCCAGTAGTATCTCGGGACAGGGGATTTCCTACGAGCAGTACTTC.